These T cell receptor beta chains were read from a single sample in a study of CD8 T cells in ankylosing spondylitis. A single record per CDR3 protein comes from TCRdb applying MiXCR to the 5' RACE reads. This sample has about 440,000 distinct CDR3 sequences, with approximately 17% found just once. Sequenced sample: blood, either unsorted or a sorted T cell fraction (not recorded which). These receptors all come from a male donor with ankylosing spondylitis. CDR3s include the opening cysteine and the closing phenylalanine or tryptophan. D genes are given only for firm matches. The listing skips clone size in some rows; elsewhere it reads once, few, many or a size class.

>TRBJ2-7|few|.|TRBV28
CASSRPGQSSYEQYF
TGTGCCAGCAGTCGCCCGGGACAAAGCTCCTACGAGCAGTACTTC
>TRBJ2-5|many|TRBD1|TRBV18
CASSLWDSQETQYF
TGTGCCAGCTCACTCTGGGACAGCCAAGAGACCCAGTACTTC
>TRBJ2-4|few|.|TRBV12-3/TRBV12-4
CASSDNPTTKNIQYF
TGTGCCAGCAGTGATAACCCAACAACCAAAAACATTCAGTACTTC
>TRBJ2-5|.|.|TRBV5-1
CASSLSWIGETQYF
TGCGCCAGCAGCTTATCTTGGATAGGAGAGACCCAGTACTTC
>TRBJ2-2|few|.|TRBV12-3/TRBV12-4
CASNMGDTYTGELFF
TGTGCCAGCAACATGGGAGACACATACACCGGGGAGCTGTTTTTT
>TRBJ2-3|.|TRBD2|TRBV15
CATSKPLAGGGDTQYF
TGTGCCACCAGCAAACCACTAGCGGGAGGGGGAGATACGCAGTATTTT
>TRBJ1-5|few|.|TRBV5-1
CASSLDTSNQPQHF
TGCGCCAGCAGCTTGGATACGAGCAATCAGCCCCAGCATTTT
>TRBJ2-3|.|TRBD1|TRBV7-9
CASSLPQGSTDTQYF
TGTGCCAGCAGCTTACCACAGGGGAGCACAGATACGCAGTATTTT
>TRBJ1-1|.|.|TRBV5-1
CASSLLTGKNTEAFF
TGCGCCAGCAGCCTACTGACAGGAAAGAACACTGAAGCTTTCTTT
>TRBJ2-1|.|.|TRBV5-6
CASTLRSVNEQFF
TGTGCCAGCACCCTGAGGAGTGTCAATGAGCAGTTCTTC
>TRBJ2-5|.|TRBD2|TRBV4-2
CASSQEELAGGQETQYF
TGTGCCAGCAGCCAGGAAGAACTAGCGGGGGGACAAGAGACCCAGTACTTC
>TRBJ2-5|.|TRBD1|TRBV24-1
CATSDPTGGIQETQYF
TGTGCCACCAGTGACCCAACAGGGGGGATCCAAGAGACCCAGTACTTC
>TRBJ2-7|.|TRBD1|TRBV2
CATTGQLSYEQYF
TGTGCCACCACGGGACAGTTATCCTACGAGCAGTACTTC
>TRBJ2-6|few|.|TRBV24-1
CATGMEGANVLTF
TGTGCCACCGGTATGGAAGGGGCCAACGTCCTGACTTTC
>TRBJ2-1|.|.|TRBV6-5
CASSYHSDPSYNEQFF
TGTGCCAGCAGTTATCATTCGGACCCTTCCTACAATGAGCAGTTCTTC
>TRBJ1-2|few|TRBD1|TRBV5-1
CASSPQGADYGYTF
TGCGCCAGCAGTCCTCAGGGGGCTGATTATGGCTACACCTTC
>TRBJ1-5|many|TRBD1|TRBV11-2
CASSLEGQGGDGQPQHF
TGTGCCAGCAGCTTAGAGGGACAGGGGGGGGACGGTCAGCCCCAGCATTTT
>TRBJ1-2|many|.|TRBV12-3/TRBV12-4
CASSLAQGRANYGYTF
TGTGCCAGCAGTTTAGCGCAAGGGAGGGCTAACTATGGCTACACCTTC
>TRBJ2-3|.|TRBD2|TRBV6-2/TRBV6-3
CASSYGTSGSSDTQYF
TGTGCCAGCAGTTACGGGACTAGCGGGAGTTCAGATACGCAGTATTTT
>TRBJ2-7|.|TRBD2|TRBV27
CASKKLAGVRDEQYF
TGTGCCAGCAAGAAACTAGCGGGGGTTCGAGACGAGCAGTACTTC
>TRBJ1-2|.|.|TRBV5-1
CASSLVENYGYTF
TGCGCCAGCAGCTTGGTAGAAAACTATGGCTACACCTTC
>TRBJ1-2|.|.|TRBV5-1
CASSLVWEEGYTF
TGCGCCAGCAGCTTGGTATGGGAGGAGGGCTACACCTTC
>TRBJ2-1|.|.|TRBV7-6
CASSAYGTFNEQFF
TGTGCCAGCAGCGCCTACGGGACTTTCAATGAGCAGTTCTTC
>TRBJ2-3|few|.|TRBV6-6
CASSPLDTQYF
TGTGCCAGCAGCCCGTTAGATACGCAGTATTTT
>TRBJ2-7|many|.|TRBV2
CASSDVGDYEQYF
TGTGCCAGCAGTGATGTGGGAGACTACGAGCAGTACTTC
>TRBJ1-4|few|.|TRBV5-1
CASSAGGTNEKLFF
TGCGCCAGCAGCGCCGGGGGGACTAATGAAAAACTGTTTTTT
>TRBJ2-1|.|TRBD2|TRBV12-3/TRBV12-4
CASSGETGGVYNEQFF
TGTGCCAGCAGTGGGGAAACGGGGGGGGTCTACAATGAGCAGTTCTTC
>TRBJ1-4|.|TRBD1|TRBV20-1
CSARGDREEKLFF
TGCAGTGCTAGGGGTGACAGGGAGGAAAAACTGTTTTTT
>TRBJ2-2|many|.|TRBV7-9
CASSEGFSNTGELFF
TGTGCCAGCAGTGAGGGGTTCTCGAACACCGGGGAGCTGTTTTTT
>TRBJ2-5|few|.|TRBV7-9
CASSLMGERRETQYF
TGTGCCAGCAGCTTAATGGGGGAGAGGAGGGAGACCCAGTACTTC
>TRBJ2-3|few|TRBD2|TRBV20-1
CSAPGPGGTDTQYF
TGCAGTGCCCCGGGCCCGGGAGGAACAGATACGCAGTATTTT
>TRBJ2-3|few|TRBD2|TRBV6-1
CASLAGGVSTQYF
TGTGCCAGCCTAGCGGGGGGGGTTAGTACGCAGTATTTT
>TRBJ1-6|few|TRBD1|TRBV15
CATSPSTGRWINSPLHF
TGTGCCACCAGCCCGTCGACAGGGCGTTGGATCAATTCACCCCTCCACTTT
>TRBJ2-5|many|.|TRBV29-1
CSVRHQETQYF
TGCAGCGTTCGACACCAAGAGACCCAGTACTTC
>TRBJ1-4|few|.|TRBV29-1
CSVGGGTGSEKLFF
TGCAGCGTTGGTGGGGGAACAGGGAGCGAAAAACTGTTTTTT
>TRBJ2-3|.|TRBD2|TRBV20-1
CSAILAGSTDTQYF
TGCAGTGCTATACTAGCGGGGAGCACAGATACGCAGTATTTT
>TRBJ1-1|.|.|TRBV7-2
CASSFAVGGAEAFF
TGTGCCAGCAGCTTTGCAGTCGGGGGCGCCGAAGCTTTCTTT
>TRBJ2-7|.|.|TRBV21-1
CANRGGGGGEQYF
TGTGCCAACCGAGGGGGCGGAGGGGGCGAGCAGTACTTC
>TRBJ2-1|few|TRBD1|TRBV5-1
CASSLADRVWGFDEQFF
TGCGCCAGCAGCTTGGCGGACAGGGTTTGGGGGTTCGATGAGCAGTTCTTC
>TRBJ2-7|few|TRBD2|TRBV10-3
CAIRRGTSGRENEQYF
TGTGCCATCAGAAGGGGGACTAGCGGGAGAGAGAACGAGCAGTACTTC
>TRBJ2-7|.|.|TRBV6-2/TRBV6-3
CASSPKGNEQYF
TGTGCCAGCAGTCCTAAGGGAAACGAGCAGTACTTC
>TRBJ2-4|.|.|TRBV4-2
CASSQETSGLAKNIQYF
TGTGCCAGCAGCCAAGAAACCTCGGGCCTAGCCAAAAACATTCAGTACTTC
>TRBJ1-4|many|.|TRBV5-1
CASSSRGYGEKLFF
TGCGCCAGCAGCTCCCGAGGATACGGCGAAAAACTGTTTTTT